Presented here are 14 T cell receptor beta chains from one specimen sequenced in a study of beta chain features in type 1 diabetes. Reverse transcribing all isolated RNA meant expressed TCRB transcripts were sequenced. Method: immunoSEQ multiplex PCR; TCRdb's copy keeps in-frame clones and lacks some. The data contain hundreds of thousands of clones, approximately 15% of them seen just once; the ten biggest clones take up less than 0.04%. Sequencing input: naive CD4+ T cells from blood. The receptors stem from a man aged 30-40 years in good health.

The rearrangement links TRBV6-1 to TRBJ2-7, with D tentatively TRBD1 (6 bases). The CDR3 contains 15 residues. Germline V gives CDR1 MNHNS, CDR2 SASEGT. The V end was cut by 9 bases, the J end by 0 bases, with 18 bases between. As DNA, the CDR3 is TGTGCCAGTAAACTGGGGGCAGCCAGCTCCTACGAGCAGTACTTC. Protein product: CASKLGAASSYEQYF.

The chain recombines TRBV11-3 with TRBJ2-2; 8 nucleotides line up with TRBD1. Germline V lookup: CDR1 SGHNT, CDR2 YENEEA. J lost 1 base, V lost 5 bases, and 9 bases had no gene match. This CDR3 has 17 residues. The CDR3 DNA follows: TGTGCCAGCAGCCTCTCCCGAGGACAGGGGAACACCGGGGAGCTGTTTTTT. Protein sequence: CASSLSRGQGNTGELFF.

The chain has TRBV7-2 and TRBJ2-7, with D tentatively TRBD2 (5 bases). This CDR3 spans 14 amino acids. Germline V gives CDR1 SGHTA, CDR2 FQGNSA. V was clipped by 0 bases and J by 2 bases, with 8 bases between them. The CDR3 DNA is TGTGCCAGCAGCTTAGCTCTCGGGGCCTACGAGCAGTACTTC. Translating it yields CASSLALGAYEQYF.

This chain connects TRBV7-9 to TRBJ1-6; tentatively, D is TRBD1 (5 bases). Germline V gene data show CDR1 as SEHNR and CDR2 as FQNEAQ (reference sequence). V was shortened by 5 bases and J by 6 bases, with 11 bases between the two germline ends. This CDR3 comprises 14 residues. The DNA for the CDR3 is TGTGCCAGCAGCGTTAGGCAGGGTAATTCACCCCTCCACTTT. It is translated as CASSVRQGNSPLHF.

This clone has a handful of counts. The rearrangement uses TRBV23-1 and TRBJ1-2, with 8 nucleotides matching TRBD1. TRBV23-1 is sorted into the ORF group, with uncertain function. CDR3 length: 16 amino acids. The ends lost 6 bases at V and 2 bases at J; junction bases unmatched: 11. The CDR3 DNA reads as TGCGCCAGCAGCCAGGGGAGGACAGGGCTCAACTATGGCTACACCTTC. Translating gives CASSQGRTGLNYGYTF.

This clone has a handful of counts. The chain carries TRBV18 and TRBJ2-5; no reliable D call. The CDR3 consists of 14 residues. The germline V gene encodes CDR1 KGHSH and CDR2 LQKENI. The V end lost 6 bases, the J end lost 0 bases, and 11 bases lay between the germline ends. Written as DNA, the CDR3 is TGTGCCAGCTCGCAGCAGCTTTACCAAGAGACCCAGTACTTC. This codes for CASSQQLYQETQYF.

The rearrangement links TRBV7-8 to TRBJ2-1; 7 bases map to TRBD2. Losses at the gene ends were 5 bases for V and 5 bases for J; bases not matched to a gene: 9. Germline CDR1 SGHVS, CDR2 FQNEAQ. The CDR3 spans 15 residues. In nucleotides, the CDR3 is TGTGCCAGCAGCCTCGCTAGCGGATATAACAATGAGCAGTTCTTC. Protein sequence: CASSLASGYNNEQFF.

The sample holds a few counts of this clone. The J gene is TRBJ2-1, the V gene TRBV7-9, with TRBD1 identical over 8 bases. From germline, CDR1 is SEHNR and CDR2 FQNEAQ (reference sequence). V lost 2 bases and J lost 4; bases outside the gene matches: 4. This CDR3 is built from 15 residues. CDR3 in DNA: TGTGCCAGCAGCTTACCGGGACAGGCTTACAATGAGCAGTTCTTC. The encoded protein is CASSLPGQAYNEQFF.

This chain connects TRBV7-2 to TRBJ2-3, with TRBD2 as a possible D gene (7 bases). This CDR3 has 16 residues. The germline V and J ends were trimmed by 1 base and 9 bases, with 20 bases remaining between them. From germline, CDR1 is SGHTA and CDR2 FQGNSA. CDR3 sequence (DNA): TGTGCCAGCAGCTTAGTTGCGGGGGCCCTGGCCAGAACGCAGTATTTT. This codes for CASSLVAGALARTQYF.

This chain uses TRBV30 with TRBJ2-2, with 8 bases that match TRBD2. The germline V gene encodes CDR1 GTSNPN and CDR2 SVGIG (reference sequence). The CDR3 covers 18 residues. The V gene end was trimmed by 0 bases and the J gene end by 4 bases; junction bases not matched to a gene: 13. CDR3 loop: CAWSVRLARRRSTGELFF. CDR3 nucleotides: TGTGCCTGGAGTGTACGACTAGCGCGACGACGTAGCACCGGGGAGCTGTTTTTT.

This clone has just a few counts. J is TRBJ2-5 and V is TRBV7-8; TRBD1 aligns across 7 bases. The CDR3 covers 14 residues. Germline trimming cut 0 bases from V and 5 bases from J; bases unmatched to any gene: 3. The V gene's germline CDR1 is SGHVS and CDR2 FQNEAQ. The CDR3 DNA reads TGTGCCAGCAGCTTAGCGGCCAGGGGGGAGACCCAGTACTTC. Protein: CASSLAARGETQYF.

This clone was found a few times. V and J are TRBV15 and TRBJ2-5; D gene unclear. CDR1 is LNHNV, CDR2 YYDKDF, per germline (reference sequence). The CDR3 covers 15 residues. Trimming left V 0 bases short and J 5 bases short, with 13 bases between. The CDR3 spells CATSRDSWARETQYF. The CDR3 DNA sequence: TGTGCCACCAGCAGAGATTCTTGGGCGAGGGAGACCCAGTACTTC.

V is TRBV19 and J is TRBJ1-2; D is unclear. Germline values: CDR1 LNHDA, CDR2 SQIVND (reference sequence). The V gene lost 7 bases and the J gene lost 4 bases, with 10 bases spanning the gap. CDR3 length: 12 residues. This CDR3 is CASNDGVYGYTF. CDR3 nucleotides: TGTGCCAGTAACGATGGAGTCTATGGCTACACCTTC. The full variable domain, completed using reference TRBV19 and TRBJ1-2, is DGGITQSPKYLFRKEGQNVTLSCEQNLNHDAMYWYRQDPGQGLRLIYYSQIVNDFQKGDIAEGYSVSREKKESFPLTVTSAQKNPTAFYLCASNDGVYGYTFGSGTRLTVV.

This clone was observed a handful of times. The chain couples TRBV7-2 to TRBJ2-1; 11 bases fit TRBD2. The CDR3 sequence is 16 residues long. Trimming removed 5 bases from V and 7 bases from J; junction bases left unmatched: 10. The germline CDR1 and CDR2 sequences are SGHTA and FQGNSA. The CDR3 loop reads CASSVRLAGRINEQFF. The CDR3 DNA sequence: TGTGCCAGCAGCGTCCGACTAGCGGGACGGATAAATGAGCAGTTCTTC.